The 17 T cell receptor beta chains below were found in one sample sequenced in a study of blood T cell repertoires in COVID-19. This table comes from immunoSEQ multiplex PCR, and its TCRdb copy is limited to in-frame clones, with some not included. The sample holds 200,000 or so clones, 85% to 90% seen once. Sequenced: peripheral blood. These receptors were taken from a man at least 80 years old with acute or convalescent COVID-19.

The chain recombines TRBV10-1 with TRBJ2-7; 13 bases are shared with TRBD2. The V gene end was trimmed by 8 bases and the J gene end by 6 bases; junction bases not matched to a gene: 7. Germline lookup yields CDR1 WNHNN and CDR2 SYGVQD (reference sequence). This CDR3 comprises 14 residues. The CDR3 region has the DNA TGCGCCAGCCCGGGACTAGCGGGATCGGGCGAGCAGTACGTC. Its translation: CASPGLAGSGEQYV.

This clone was seen a single time. The genes are TRBV7-9 and TRBJ1-2; D perhaps matches TRBD1 (6 bases). V lost 4 bases, J lost 4 bases, and 16 bases lay in between. Germline V gene sequence: CDR1 SEHNR, CDR2 FQNEAQ (reference sequence). The CDR3 spans 15 residues. CDR3 nucleotide sequence: TGTGCCAGCAGCTCACCAACAGGGTCCGCCTATGGCTACACCTTC. It is translated as CASSSPTGSAYGYTF.

The V call is TRBV5-5, the J call TRBJ2-2; a possible D gene is TRBD1 (5 bases). The CDR3 covers 16 residues. Germline V gives CDR1 SGHKS, CDR2 YYEKEE (reference sequence). Between the trimmed V and J ends, which lost 1 base and 0 bases, there was a span of 10 bases. The CDR3 coding sequence is TGTGCCAGCAGCTTGCTGCGACAGCCGAACACCGGGGAGCTGTTTTTT. Translated, it gives CASSLLRQPNTGELFF.

This clone came up once. The chain couples TRBV5-1 to TRBJ2-1, with TRBD1 matching over 7 bases. CDR1 is SGHRS and CDR2 is YFSETQ in the germline V gene. Trimming cost V 4 bases and J 9 bases; bases outside gene matches: 4. The length of the CDR3 is 12 residues. As DNA, the CDR3 is TGCGCCAGCAGCCGACAGGGAAGTGAGCAGTTCTTC. Translated, it gives CASSRQGSEQFF.

The rearrangement joins TRBV29-1 to TRBJ2-3; the D gene is possibly TRBD1 (6 bases). The germline V gene has CDR1 SQVTM and CDR2 ANQGSEA. Trimming left V 6 bases short and J 0 bases short, with 16 bases between. This CDR3 is 15 amino acids long. CDR3 protein: CSVKDRIASTDTQYF. The DNA of the CDR3 is TGCAGCGTCAAAGACAGGATTGCTAGCACAGATACGCAGTATTTT.

This clone was seen only once. CDR3 nucleotide sequence: TGTGCCAGCAGCGATACGGTCACCTCCCTGGATACGCAGTATTTT. Its translation: CASSDTVTSLDTQYF. V usage is TRBV11-3 and J usage is TRBJ2-3; no reliable D call. V lost 5 bases and J lost 6, with 18 bases in between. The V gene's germline CDR1 is SGHNT and CDR2 YENEEA. The CDR3 loop spans 15 amino acids.

The chain carries TRBV5-1 and TRBJ2-7; TRBD1 agrees at 10 bases. Trimming cost V 7 bases and J 2 bases; bases outside gene matches: 9. This CDR3 is 15 amino acids long. Germline CDR1 is SGHRS and CDR2 is YFSETQ. CDR3 sequence reads: CASCASGQGAYEQYF. For the CDR3, the DNA is TGCGCCAGCTGTGCTTCTGGACAGGGGGCCTACGAGCAGTACTTC.

The J gene is TRBJ2-7, the V gene TRBV11-3, with 8 positions matching TRBD2. After removal of 5 bases from V and 3 bases from J, the junction contained 12 bases not matched to a gene. Germline CDR1 and CDR2: SGHNT and YENEEA. The CDR3 is 16 amino acids. This CDR3 is CASSPGLGGGDYEQYV. As DNA, the CDR3 is TGTGCCAGCAGCCCGGGACTAGGGGGGGGAGACTACGAGCAGTACGTC.

This clone was counted between two and nine times. V and J are TRBV7-2 and TRBJ1-5; 8 positions agree with TRBD1. This CDR3 comprises 15 residues. CDR1 SGHTA and CDR2 FQGNSA come from the germline V gene. V lost 6 bases and J lost 4; bases outside the gene matches: 8. The CDR3 spells CASSSQGAQNQPQHF. CDR3 DNA sequence: TGTGCCAGCAGTTCCCAGGGGGCGCAAAATCAGCCCCAGCATTTT.

CDR3: CASSLGVGVTTNEKLFF. CDR3 sequence (DNA): TGTGCCAGCAGCTTAGGTGTCGGGGTCACAACTAATGAAAAACTGTTTTTT. This chain uses TRBV7-9 with TRBJ1-4; no definite D call. Trimming left V 1 base short and J 0 bases short, with 12 bases between. The CDR3 is 17 amino acids. Looked up from germline, CDR1 is SEHNR and CDR2 is FQNEAQ (reference sequence).

The V gene is TRBV3-1 (or the pseudogene TRBV3-2), the J gene TRBJ1-1, with D hard to call. CDR3 length: 14 residues. Trimming removed 2 bases at V and 0 bases at J, with 7 bases between. From germline, CDR1 is LGHDT and CDR2 YNNKEL (reference sequence). CDR3 sequence reads: CASSQILMNTEAFF. The CDR3 region has the DNA TGTGCCAGCAGCCAAATACTGATGAACACTGAAGCTTTCTTT.

For the CDR3, the DNA is TGCGCCAGCAGCTTGGGAGGGCGCGAAAAAGAAAAACTGTTTTTT. Translating it yields CASSLGGREKEKLFF. The chain combines TRBV5-1 with TRBJ1-4; unclear D gene. Trimming pared 0 bases from V and 8 bases from J, leaving 14 bases between. In germline, CDR1 is SGHRS, CDR2 YFSETQ. The CDR3 length is 15 residues.

The V gene is TRBV24-1, the J gene TRBJ2-2; 7 bases match TRBD2. The J segment lost 6 bases and the V segment lost 5 bases, leaving 2 bases of the junction unmatched. Germline CDR1 KGHDR, CDR2 SFDVKD. The CDR3 is 13 residues long. CDR3 DNA: TGTGCCACCAGTGGCCGGGGGGCCGGGGAGCTGTTTTTT. This translates into CATSGRGAGELFF.

The chain couples TRBV7-9 to TRBJ1-6, with D uncertain. Germline V gene sequence: CDR1 SEHNR, CDR2 FQNEAQ (reference sequence). The V end lost 6 bases, the J end lost 7 bases, and 22 bases lay between the germline ends. This CDR3 is built from 17 residues. The CDR3, as DNA: TGTGCCAGCAGTCCAATGATTGGGGTAGCGGGGAATTCACCCCTCCACTTT. Translating gives CASSPMIGVAGNSPLHF.

This clone came up once. The CDR3, as DNA: TGTGCCACCAGCAGAGTCCTAGTGGGTGAGCAGTTCTTC. Its translation is CATSRVLVGEQFF. The gene calls are TRBV15 and TRBJ2-1; D remains ambiguous. Germline-derived CDR1 and CDR2 are LNHNV and YYDKDF (reference sequence). There are 13 residues in the CDR3. The V gene lost 1 base and the J gene lost 9 bases, with 10 bases spanning the gap.

The rearrangement joins TRBV3-1 (or the pseudogene TRBV3-2) to TRBJ2-2; TRBD2 matches at 7 bases. Per germline, CDR1 LGHDT and CDR2 YNNKEL (reference sequence). This CDR3 spans 17 amino acids. The V segment lost 2 bases and the J segment 1 base; nucleotides outside the gene matches: 7. This CDR3 is CASSQRRSGMNTGELFF. CDR3 DNA sequence: TGTGCCAGCAGCCAACGGAGGAGCGGGATGAACACCGGGGAGCTGTTTTTT.

This chain uses TRBV6-5 with TRBJ2-7, with 7 nucleotides matching TRBD1. The germline V gene has CDR1 MNHEY and CDR2 SVGAGI. With V trimmed by 6 bases and J by 6 bases, 5 bases remained unmatched. This CDR3 has 12 amino acids. The CDR3: CASSPGQPEQYV. DNA for the CDR3: TGTGCCAGCAGCCCGGGACAGCCCGAGCAGTACGTC.